Only one count was recorded for the clone carrying this T cell receptor beta chain. Profiled with immunoSEQ multiplex PCR; TCRdb holds only in-frame clones, not every one. There are roughly 160,000 clones in the sample; more than 90% occur only once, and more than 1.5% lies in the top ten. This sample stems from a study of T cell responses to AZD1222 COVID-19 vaccine. This CDR3 contains 14 residues. V lost 2 bases and J lost 4, with 12 bases in between. The germline gives CDR1 SGHRS, CDR2 YFSETQ. The J gene is TRBJ1-2, the V gene TRBV5-1, with TRBD1 as a possible D gene (6 bases). Source: peripheral blood, taken on day 0 of AZD1222 vaccination. The clonotype originates from an adult in good health. The CDR3 is CASSFGGAGYGYTF. DNA of the CDR3: TGCGCCAGCAGCTTTGGGGGCGCTGGCTATGGCTACACCTTC. Together with reference TRBV5-1 and TRBJ1-2, the CDR3 gives the full variable domain: KAGVTQTPRYLIKTRGQQVTLSCSPISGHRSVSWYQQTPGQGLQFLFEYFSETQRNKGNFPGRFSGRQFSNSRSEMNVSTLELGDSALYLCASSFGGAGYGYTFGSGTRLTVV.